A single sample gave rise to the 25 T cell receptor beta chains below, sequenced in a study of cytomegalovirus exposure and HLA in healthy donors. It was with 60 Vbeta and 13 Jbeta primers that the PCR ran. Libraries were prepared by immunoSEQ multiplex PCR; TCRdb keeps only in-frame clonotypes and omits some of them. In the table there are tens of thousands of clones, 62% of which are singletons. Sequencing was performed on PBMCs. All receptors come from a woman aged 25 to 45 in good health and CMV-seropositive.

This chain joins TRBV5-6 and TRBJ2-7; perhaps TRBD1 as D (5 bases). CDR1 is SGHDT, CDR2 YYEEEE, per germline. The V end was cut by 0 bases, the J end by 5 bases, with 12 bases between. The CDR3 has 14 amino acids. The CDR3 sequence is CASSLVAGLDEQYF. The CDR3 coding sequence is TGTGCCAGCAGCTTGGTGGCAGGGCTGGACGAGCAGTACTTC.

V usage is TRBV5-1 and J usage is TRBJ2-1, with TRBD2 as a possible D gene (6 bases). There are 15 residues in the CDR3. Trimming cost V 3 bases and J 0 bases, with 10 bases left between them. Germline CDR1 is SGHRS and CDR2 is YFSETQ. DNA of the CDR3: TGCGCCAGCAGCTCCGTGGGGGGCTCCTACAATGAGCAGTTCTTC. Residues: CASSSVGGSYNEQFF.

This clone has only a few counts. The chain recombines TRBV27 with TRBJ2-7; 9 bases are a match to TRBD2. This CDR3 has 19 amino acids. V was pared by 5 bases and J by 4 bases, with 21 bases of the junction left unmatched. CDR1 MNHEY and CDR2 SMNVEV come from the germline V gene (reference sequence). The CDR3 spells CASSPPRGAGGLIGYEQYF. DNA for the CDR3: TGTGCCAGCAGTCCCCCCAGGGGAGCGGGGGGACTAATAGGATACGAGCAGTACTTC.

The chain uses TRBV14 and TRBJ1-3, with TRBD1 matching 7 bases. Looked up from germline, CDR1 is SGHDN and CDR2 is FVKESK. Losses at the gene ends were 1 base for V and 0 bases for J; bases not matched to a gene: 6. This CDR3 spans 17 amino acids. The CDR3 here is CASSQGGTAYSGNTIYF. CDR3 DNA: TGTGCCAGCAGCCAAGGCGGGACAGCCTACTCTGGAAACACCATATATTTT.

The rearrangement links TRBV30 to TRBJ2-7, with D hard to call. Germline values: CDR1 GTSNPN, CDR2 SVGIG (reference sequence). The CDR3 contains 12 residues. Deletions cut 2 bases from V and 2 bases from J, with 7 bases between. The CDR3 region is CAWSWSAYEQYF. The CDR3 coding sequence is TGTGCCTGGAGTTGGTCAGCCTACGAGCAGTACTTC.

This chain connects TRBV7-2 to TRBJ2-6; D uncertain. V gave up 1 base and J gave up 4 bases, with 11 bases separating them. The V gene's germline CDR1 is SGHTA and CDR2 FQGNSA. The CDR3 length is 16 residues. For the CDR3, the DNA is TGTGCCAGCAGCTTAGATCCGTCCCCGGGGGCCAACGTCCTGACTTTC. Translating gives CASSLDPSPGANVLTF.

The chain employs TRBV6-6 and TRBJ1-6, with TRBD1 identical over 12 bases. Germline V lookup: CDR1 MNHNY, CDR2 SVGAGI (reference sequence). This CDR3 region has 15 residues. The ends lost 9 bases at V and 6 bases at J; junction bases unmatched: 6. CDR3 coding DNA: TGTGCCAGTGGGGGACAGGGGGCGAGTAATTCACCCCTCCACTTT. Translating it yields CASGGQGASNSPLHF.

This clone showed up just a few times. The CDR3 DNA sequence: TGTGCCAGTAGTATCTACGGGGAAAAAGAGACCCAGTACTTC. Its translation is CASSIYGEKETQYF. The rearrangement uses TRBV19 and TRBJ2-5; D might be TRBD2 (5 bases). Trimming removed 3 bases at V and 3 bases at J, with 11 bases between. Germline V gene data show CDR1 as LNHDA and CDR2 as SQIVND (reference sequence). The CDR3 length is 14 residues.

This clone was counted once. The chain employs TRBV10-3 and TRBJ2-7; 7 bases are shared with TRBD2. The CDR3 sequence is 15 residues long. V dropped 9 bases and J dropped 2; count of bases not matched to a gene: 13. Looked up from germline, CDR1 is ENHRY and CDR2 is SYGVKD. The CDR3, as DNA: TGTGCCATTGCGTACAGCGGGGCCTCCCCCTACGAGCAGTACTTC. This codes for CAIAYSGASPYEQYF.

In its sample, this clone was seen a few times. This chain joins TRBV5-4 and TRBJ1-6; D is unclear. V was shortened by 1 base and J by 7 bases, with 12 bases between the two germline ends. CDR1 is SGHNT, CDR2 YYREEE, per germline (reference sequence). The CDR3 contains 15 residues. The CDR3 protein is CASSLNNGVNSPLHF. The CDR3 DNA sequence: TGTGCCAGCAGCTTGAACAACGGAGTCAATTCACCCCTCCACTTT.

The chain has TRBV6-6 and TRBJ2-7, with a possible D match to TRBD1 (5 bases). The CDR3 has 12 residues. Trimming pared 7 bases from V and 4 bases from J, leaving 11 bases between. Per the germline V gene, CDR1 is MNHNY and CDR2 is SVGAGI (reference sequence). CDR3 sequence reads: CASTRTKYEQYF. The CDR3 region has the DNA TGTGCCAGCACTAGGACAAAGTACGAGCAGTACTTC.

This rearrangement joins TRBV5-1 to TRBJ2-2; D might be TRBD2 (6 bases). V was pared by 5 bases and J by 5 bases, with 19 bases between. The germline gives CDR1 SGHRS, CDR2 YFSETQ. CDR3 length equals 16 residues. CDR3 nucleotides: TGCGCCAGCAGGCCGCCCGGGGGAGGAGAGACCGGGGAGCTGTTTTTT. This gives the protein CASRPPGGGETGELFF.

As to this clone: A read error may account for a junction end that differs from germline. The gene calls are TRBV7-9 and TRBJ2-7; a weak D match, TRBD2 (5 bases). This CDR3 spans 14 amino acids. Germline loops: CDR1 SEHNR, CDR2 FQNEAQ (reference sequence). This chain's CDR3 is CSSSLLGRDYEQYF. The CDR3 DNA reads as TGTTCCAGCAGCTTATTAGGGAGAGACTACGAGCAGTACTTC.

The chain employs TRBV9 and TRBJ2-2; possibly TRBD1 for D (5 bases). The germline V gene has CDR1 SGDLS and CDR2 YYNGEE. This CDR3 spans 15 amino acids. Trimming stripped 4 bases from V and 6 bases from J, with 16 bases between. CDR3 DNA sequence: TGTGCCAGCAGCCCTGACCCGGACATCGCCGGGGAGCTGTTTTTT. Encoded protein: CASSPDPDIAGELFF.

The chain carries TRBV4-1 and TRBJ2-7; 7 nucleotides agree with TRBD1. CDR1 MGHRA and CDR2 YSYEKL come from the germline V gene. This CDR3 region has 14 residues. With V trimmed by 3 bases and J by 3 bases, 5 bases remained unmatched. The CDR3 DNA reads TGCGCCAGCAGCCACCCCGGGACAGTCTACGAGCAGTACTTC. Its protein is CASSHPGTVYEQYF.

This chain links TRBV13 with TRBJ1-6; 7 nucleotides line up with TRBD1. V gave up 0 bases and J gave up 5 bases; unmatched junction bases: 7. Germline CDR1 reads PRHDT; CDR2 reads FYEKMQ (reference sequence). The length of the CDR3 is 17 residues. The CDR3 DNA sequence: TGTGCCAGCAGCTTAGGATATATTCAGGGGGATAATTCACCCCTCCACTTT. Translation: CASSLGYIQGDNSPLHF. The variable domain in full, with the rest retrieved from reference TRBV13 and TRBJ1-6, is AAGVIQSPRHLIKEKRETATLKCYPIPRHDTVYWYQQGPGQDPQFLISFYEKMQSDKGSIPDRFSAQQFSDYHSELNMSSLELGDSALYFCASSLGYIQGDNSPLHFGNGTRLTVT.

The gene calls are TRBV27 and TRBJ2-3, with D uncertain. Trimming pared 3 bases from V and 2 bases from J, leaving 6 bases between. Germline-derived CDR1 and CDR2 are MNHEY and SMNVEV (reference sequence). There are 13 residues in the CDR3. CDR3 sequence: CASSFTATDTQYF. DNA for the CDR3: TGTGCCAGCAGTTTTACAGCCACAGATACGCAGTATTTT.

The chain employs TRBV2 and TRBJ1-4; D is possibly TRBD1 (5 bases). CDR1 is SNHLY, CDR2 FYNNEI, per germline. The germline V and J ends were trimmed by 8 bases and 4 bases, with 17 bases remaining between them. This CDR3 has 15 amino acids. DNA for the CDR3: TGTGCCAGCGCCGATCCGACGGGGGGTAATGAAAAACTGTTTTTT. This sequence encodes CASADPTGGNEKLFF.

This rearrangement joins TRBV6-4 to TRBJ2-3, with TRBD2 as a possible D gene (6 bases). Germline CDR1 and CDR2: MRHNA and SNTAGT. The CDR3 is made up of 15 amino acids. The V end was cut by 3 bases, the J end by 2 bases, with 12 bases between. The CDR3: CASSELGGYTDTQYF. CDR3 coding DNA: TGTGCCAGCAGTGAGTTGGGAGGTTACACAGATACGCAGTATTTT.

The chain couples TRBV19 to TRBJ2-5, with 7 positions matching TRBD1. J gave up 3 bases and V 3 bases, and 4 bases lay outside the gene matches. The CDR3 has 14 residues. The germline V gene has CDR1 LNHDA and CDR2 SQIVND (reference sequence). The CDR3 here is CASSISRGKETQYF. The CDR3 DNA sequence: TGTGCCAGTAGTATCTCCAGGGGGAAAGAGACCCAGTACTTC.

This clone was seen more than once but under ten times. This rearrangement joins TRBV27 to TRBJ2-1, with D possibly being TRBD1 (5 bases). From germline, CDR1 is MNHEY and CDR2 SMNVEV (reference sequence). The CDR3 sequence is 17 residues long. V shed 3 bases and J shed 0 bases, with 15 bases lying between them. CDR3 sequence: CASSFWGLGSSYNEQFF. DNA of the CDR3: TGTGCCAGCAGTTTTTGGGGCCTTGGAAGCTCCTACAATGAGCAGTTCTTC.

The V and J genes are TRBV2 and TRBJ2-7; 9 bases are shared with TRBD2. The closer fit of TRBJ2-1 to the DNA end suggests the J call may be wrong. This CDR3 comprises 13 residues. CDR1 and CDR2 (germline): SNHLY, FYNNEI. Written as DNA, the CDR3 is TGTGCCAGCACCGGGACTAGCAGCAATGAGCAGTTCTTC. Amino acid sequence: CASTGTSSNEQFF.

The chain employs TRBV2 and TRBJ1-2; TRBD1 might be the D (6 bases). Germline lookup yields CDR1 SNHLY and CDR2 FYNNEI. The CDR3 extends over 17 amino acids. V shed 9 bases and J shed 3 bases, with 26 bases lying between them. The CDR3 sequence is CARRRGEGTRRDYGYTF. CDR3 nucleotide sequence: TGTGCCAGGAGAAGGGGGGAAGGGACTAGAAGGGACTATGGCTACACCTTC.

This chain links TRBV5-4 with TRBJ2-5; TRBD2 matches 12 bases. Trimming cost V 5 bases and J 5 bases; bases outside gene matches: 7. Germline CDR1 and CDR2: SGHNT and YYREEE (reference sequence). This CDR3 has 15 amino acids. The CDR3 loop reads CASSPGLAGWETQYF. The CDR3 DNA sequence: TGTGCCAGCAGTCCGGGACTAGCGGGCTGGGAGACCCAGTACTTC.

CDR3 nucleotide sequence: TGTGCCAGTAGTCTTAAAGGTCGGGACTATGGCTACACCTTC. Its protein is CASSLKGRDYGYTF. V is TRBV19 and J is TRBJ1-2; D not certain. CDR1 is LNHDA, CDR2 SQIVND, per germline (reference sequence). Trimming took off 5 bases at V and 3 bases at J, with 13 bases between the two ends. The CDR3 loop spans 14 amino acids.